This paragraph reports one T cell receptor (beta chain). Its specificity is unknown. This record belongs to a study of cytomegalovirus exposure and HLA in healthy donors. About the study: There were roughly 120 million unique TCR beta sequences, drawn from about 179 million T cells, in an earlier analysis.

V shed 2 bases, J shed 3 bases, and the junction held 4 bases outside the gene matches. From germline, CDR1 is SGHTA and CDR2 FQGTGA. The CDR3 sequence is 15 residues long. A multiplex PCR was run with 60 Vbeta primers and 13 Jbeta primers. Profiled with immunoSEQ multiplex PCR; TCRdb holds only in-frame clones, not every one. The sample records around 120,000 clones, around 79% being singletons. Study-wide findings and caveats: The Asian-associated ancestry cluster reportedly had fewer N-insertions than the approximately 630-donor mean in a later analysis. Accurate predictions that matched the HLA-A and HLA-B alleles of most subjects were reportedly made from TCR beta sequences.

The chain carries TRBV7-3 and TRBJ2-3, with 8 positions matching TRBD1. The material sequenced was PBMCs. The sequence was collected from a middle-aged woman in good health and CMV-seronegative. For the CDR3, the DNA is TGTGCCAGCAGCTTATTGGGACAGGTAACAGATACGCAGTATTTT. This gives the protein CASSLLGQVTDTQYF.